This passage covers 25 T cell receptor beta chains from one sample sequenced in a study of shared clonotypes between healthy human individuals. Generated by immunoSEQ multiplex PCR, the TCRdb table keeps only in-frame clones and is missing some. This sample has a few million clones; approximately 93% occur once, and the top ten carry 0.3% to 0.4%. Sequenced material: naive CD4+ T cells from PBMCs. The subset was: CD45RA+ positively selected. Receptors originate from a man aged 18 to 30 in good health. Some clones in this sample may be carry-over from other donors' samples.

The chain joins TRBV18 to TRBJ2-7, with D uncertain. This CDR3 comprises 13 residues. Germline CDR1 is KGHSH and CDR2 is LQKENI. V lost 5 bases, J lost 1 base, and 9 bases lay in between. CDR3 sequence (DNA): TGTGCCAGCTCAAGGGCCCGTTCCTACGAGCAGTACTTC. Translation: CASSRARSYEQYF.

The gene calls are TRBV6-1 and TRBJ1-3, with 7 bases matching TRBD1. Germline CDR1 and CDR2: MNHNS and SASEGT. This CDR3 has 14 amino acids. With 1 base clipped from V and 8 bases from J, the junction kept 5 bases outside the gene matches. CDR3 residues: CASSEGVTGDTIYF. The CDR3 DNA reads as TGTGCCAGCAGTGAAGGGGTAACAGGGGACACCATATATTTT.

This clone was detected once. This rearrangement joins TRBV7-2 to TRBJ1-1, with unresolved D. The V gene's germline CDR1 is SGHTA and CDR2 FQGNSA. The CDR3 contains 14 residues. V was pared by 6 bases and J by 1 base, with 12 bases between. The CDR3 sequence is CASSLNRQNTEAFF. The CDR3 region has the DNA TGTGCCAGCAGTTTGAATAGACAGAACACTGAAGCTTTCTTT.

CDR3 region: CASIKTNLRGTEAFF. CDR3 sequence (DNA): TGTGCCAGTATCAAGACCAACCTGAGGGGCACTGAAGCTTTCTTT. The V call is TRBV19, the J call TRBJ1-1; D may be TRBD1 (5 bases). The CDR3 has 15 residues. The V and J ends lost 7 bases and 4 bases respectively, with 19 bases between them. Per germline, CDR1 LNHDA and CDR2 SQIVND (reference sequence).

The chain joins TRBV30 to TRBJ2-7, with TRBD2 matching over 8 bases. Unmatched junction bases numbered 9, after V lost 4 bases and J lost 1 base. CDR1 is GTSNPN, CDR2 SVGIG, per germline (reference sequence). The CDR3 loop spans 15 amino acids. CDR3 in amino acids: CAWTGGLGYSYEQYF. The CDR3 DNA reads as TGTGCCTGGACGGGGGGACTAGGATATTCCTACGAGCAGTACTTC.

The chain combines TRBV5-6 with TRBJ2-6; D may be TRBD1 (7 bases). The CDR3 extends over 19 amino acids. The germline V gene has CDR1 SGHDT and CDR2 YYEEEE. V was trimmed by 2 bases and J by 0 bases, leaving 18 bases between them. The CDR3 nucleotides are TGTGCCAGCAGCTTTGATCTGGACAGGACTATCTCTGGGGCCAACGTCCTGACTTTC. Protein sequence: CASSFDLDRTISGANVLTF.

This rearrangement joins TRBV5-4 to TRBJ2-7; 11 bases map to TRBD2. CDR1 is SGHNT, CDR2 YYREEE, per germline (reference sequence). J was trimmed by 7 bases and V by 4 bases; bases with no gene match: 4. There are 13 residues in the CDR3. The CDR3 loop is CASSPTSGREQYF. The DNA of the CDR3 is TGTGCCAGCAGCCCAACTAGCGGGAGAGAGCAGTACTTC.

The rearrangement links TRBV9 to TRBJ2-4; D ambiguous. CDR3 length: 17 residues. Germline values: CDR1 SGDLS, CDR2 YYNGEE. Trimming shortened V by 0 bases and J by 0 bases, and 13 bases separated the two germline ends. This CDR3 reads CASSVGGSNLAKNIQYF. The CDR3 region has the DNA TGTGCCAGCAGCGTAGGAGGCAGCAATTTAGCCAAAAACATTCAGTACTTC.

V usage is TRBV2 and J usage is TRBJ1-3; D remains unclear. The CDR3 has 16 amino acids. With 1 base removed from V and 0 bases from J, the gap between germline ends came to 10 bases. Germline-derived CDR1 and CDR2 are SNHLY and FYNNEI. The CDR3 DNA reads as TGTGCCAGCAGTGAAGTGAGGGCTAACTCTGGAAACACCATATATTTT. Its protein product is CASSEVRANSGNTIYF.

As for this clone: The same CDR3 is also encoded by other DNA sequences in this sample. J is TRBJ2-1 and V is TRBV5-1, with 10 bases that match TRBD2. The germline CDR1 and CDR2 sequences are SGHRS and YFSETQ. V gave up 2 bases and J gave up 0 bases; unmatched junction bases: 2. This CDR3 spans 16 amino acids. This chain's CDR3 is CASSFLAGVSYNEQFF. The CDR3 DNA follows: TGCGCCAGCAGCTTCCTAGCGGGAGTCTCCTACAATGAGCAGTTCTTC.

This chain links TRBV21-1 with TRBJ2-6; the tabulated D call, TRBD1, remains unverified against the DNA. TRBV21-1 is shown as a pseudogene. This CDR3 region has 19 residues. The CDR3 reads CASTTGTGVRSSGANVLTF. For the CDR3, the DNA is TGTGCCAGCACCACCGGGACAGGGGTCAGATCCTCTGGGGCCAACGTCCTGACTTTC.

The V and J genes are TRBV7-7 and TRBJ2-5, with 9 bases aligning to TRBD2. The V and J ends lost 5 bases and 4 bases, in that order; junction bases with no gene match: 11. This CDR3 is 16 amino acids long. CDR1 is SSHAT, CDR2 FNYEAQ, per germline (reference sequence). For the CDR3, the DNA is TGTGCCAGCAGCCAGGGGGTGGTAGCGGGAGCAGAGACCCAGTACTTC. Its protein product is CASSQGVVAGAETQYF.

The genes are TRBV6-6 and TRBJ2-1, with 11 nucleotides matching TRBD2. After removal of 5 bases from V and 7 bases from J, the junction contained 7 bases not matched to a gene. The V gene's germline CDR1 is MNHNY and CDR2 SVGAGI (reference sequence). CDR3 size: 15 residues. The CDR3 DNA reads TGTGCCAGCAGTCTACTAGCGGGAGATAGGAATGAGCAGTTCTTC. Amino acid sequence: CASSLLAGDRNEQFF.

CDR3: CASSAGTSRSGYTF. The CDR3 DNA follows: TGTGCCAGCAGTGCCGGGACGTCCAGGTCTGGCTACACCTTC. The chain joins TRBV25-1 to TRBJ1-2; D is perhaps TRBD1 (5 bases). Trimming left V 4 bases short and J 7 bases short, with 16 bases between. The germline gives CDR1 MGHDK, CDR2 SYGVNS. CDR3 length: 14 residues.

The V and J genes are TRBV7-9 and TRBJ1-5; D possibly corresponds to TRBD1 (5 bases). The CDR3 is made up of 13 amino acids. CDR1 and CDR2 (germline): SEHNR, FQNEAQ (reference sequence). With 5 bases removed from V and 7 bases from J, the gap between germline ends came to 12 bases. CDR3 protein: CASSQSAGQPQHF. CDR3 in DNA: TGTGCCAGCAGCCAGAGCGCAGGGCAGCCCCAGCATTTT.

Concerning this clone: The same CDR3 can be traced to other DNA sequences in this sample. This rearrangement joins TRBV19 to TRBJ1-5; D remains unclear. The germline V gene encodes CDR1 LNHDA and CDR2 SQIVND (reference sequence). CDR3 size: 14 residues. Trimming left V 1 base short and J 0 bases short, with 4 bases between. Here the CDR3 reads CASSIGYSNQPQHF. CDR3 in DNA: TGTGCCAGTAGTATAGGATATAGCAATCAGCCCCAGCATTTT.

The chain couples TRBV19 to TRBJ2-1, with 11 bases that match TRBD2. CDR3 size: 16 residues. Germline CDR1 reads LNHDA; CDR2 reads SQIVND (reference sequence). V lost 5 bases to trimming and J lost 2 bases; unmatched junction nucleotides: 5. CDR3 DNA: TGTGCCAGTAGTGTACCGGGACTAGCGGCCTACAATGAGCAGTTCTTC. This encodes CASSVPGLAAYNEQFF.

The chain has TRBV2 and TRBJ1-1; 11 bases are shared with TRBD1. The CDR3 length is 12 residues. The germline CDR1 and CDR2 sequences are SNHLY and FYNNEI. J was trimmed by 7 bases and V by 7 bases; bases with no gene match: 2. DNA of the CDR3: TGTGCCAGCAAGGGACAGGGGGATGAAGCTTTCTTT. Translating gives CASKGQGDEAFF.

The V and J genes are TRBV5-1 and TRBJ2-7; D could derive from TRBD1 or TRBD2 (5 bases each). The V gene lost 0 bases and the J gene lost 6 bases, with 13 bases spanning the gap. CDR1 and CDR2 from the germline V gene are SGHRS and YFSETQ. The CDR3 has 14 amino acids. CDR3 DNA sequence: TGCGCCAGCAGCTTGGTCGGGGCCCAGGCCGAGCAGTACTTC. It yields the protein CASSLVGAQAEQYF. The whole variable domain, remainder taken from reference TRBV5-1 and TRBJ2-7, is KAGVTQTPRYLIKTRGQQVTLSCSPISGHRSVSWYQQTPGQGLQFLFEYFSETQRNKGNFPGRFSGRQFSNSRSEMNVSTLELGDSALYLCASSLVGAQAEQYFGPGTRLTVT.

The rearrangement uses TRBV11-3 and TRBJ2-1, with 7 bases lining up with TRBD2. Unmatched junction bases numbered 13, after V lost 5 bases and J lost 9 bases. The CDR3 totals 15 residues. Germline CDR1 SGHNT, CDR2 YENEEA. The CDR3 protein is CASSPGGVRGGEQFF. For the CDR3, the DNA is TGTGCCAGCAGCCCGGGAGGAGTACGGGGAGGTGAGCAGTTCTTC.

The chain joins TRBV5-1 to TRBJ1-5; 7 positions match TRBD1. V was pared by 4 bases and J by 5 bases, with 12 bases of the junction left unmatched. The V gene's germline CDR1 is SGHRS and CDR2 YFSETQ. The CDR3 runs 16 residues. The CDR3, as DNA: TGCGCCAGCAGCCCCTCCCCTACAGGGGTAGATCAGCCCCAGCATTTT. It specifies CASSPSPTGVDQPQHF.

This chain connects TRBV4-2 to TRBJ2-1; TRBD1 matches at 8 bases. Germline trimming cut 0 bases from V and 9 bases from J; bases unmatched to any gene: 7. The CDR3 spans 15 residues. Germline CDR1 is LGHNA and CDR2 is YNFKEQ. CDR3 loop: CASSQEGQDWSEQFF. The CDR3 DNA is TGTGCCAGCAGCCAAGAGGGACAGGATTGGAGTGAGCAGTTCTTC.

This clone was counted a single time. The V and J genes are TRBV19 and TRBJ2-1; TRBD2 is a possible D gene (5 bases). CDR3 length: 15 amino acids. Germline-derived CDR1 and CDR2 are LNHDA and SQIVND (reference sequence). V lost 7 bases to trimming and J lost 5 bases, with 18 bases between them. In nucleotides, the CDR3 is TGTGCCAGTATTGGAAGAGCGGAACGCCACAATGAGCAGTTCTTC. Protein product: CASIGRAERHNEQFF.

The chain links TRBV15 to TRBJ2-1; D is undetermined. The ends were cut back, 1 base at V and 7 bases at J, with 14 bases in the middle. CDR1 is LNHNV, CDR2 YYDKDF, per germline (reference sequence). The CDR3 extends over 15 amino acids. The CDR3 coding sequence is TGTGCCACCAGCAGAGGGCCTGGGAAGGGAAATGAGCAGTTCTTC. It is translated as CATSRGPGKGNEQFF.

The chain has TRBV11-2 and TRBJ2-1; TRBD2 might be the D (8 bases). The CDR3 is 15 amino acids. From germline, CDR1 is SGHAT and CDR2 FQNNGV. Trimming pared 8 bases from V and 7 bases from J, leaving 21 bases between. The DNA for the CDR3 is TGTGCCAGCTCCCAGGGGACAGCGGGAGTTAATGAGCAGTTCTTC. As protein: CASSQGTAGVNEQFF.